A selection of T cell receptor beta chains follows, all from one sample in a study of blood T cell repertoires in COVID-19. Sequencing used immunoSEQ multiplex PCR; TCRdb keeps in-frame clones, though not all of them. The table shows roughly 100,000 clones, with 89% occurring only once. Input material: peripheral blood. The source of these receptors is a woman aged 80 or older in a cohort sampled during active COVID-19. CDR3s include the opening cysteine and the closing phenylalanine or tryptophan. Each record gives: clone size, V gene, J gene, CDR3 length, D gene, CDR3 protein, CDR3 DNA. A D gene is named only where the DNA matches it firmly. Not all rows give a size; the values are once, few, many and, for expanded clones, a class.

>.|TRBV3-1/TRBV3-2|TRBJ1-1|14|.
CASSQDAGYTEAFF
TGTGCCAGCAGCCAAGATGCGGGGTACACTGAAGCTTTCTTT
>.|TRBV28|TRBJ1-5|11|TRBD1
CASSSQGTQHF
TGTGCCAGCAGTTCACAGGGGACCCAGCATTTT
>.|TRBV6-5|TRBJ2-3|14|.
CASGLRSGTDTQYF
TGTGCCAGCGGGTTGAGGTCGGGCACAGATACGCAGTATTTT
>.|TRBV28|TRBJ2-7|11|.
CASSLVDEQYF
TGTGCCAGCAGTCTAGTTGACGAGCAGTACTTC
>.|TRBV7-2|TRBJ1-2|14|.
CASSLAYRDYGYTF
TGTGCCAGCAGCTTAGCATACAGGGACTATGGCTACACCTTC
>once|TRBV28|TRBJ1-2|11|TRBD1
CATGQGRGYTF
TGTGCCACGGGACAGGGGAGAGGCTACACCTTC
>.|TRBV5-1|TRBJ1-2|15|.
CASSLERGQLPPAHF
TGCGCCAGCAGCTTGGAAAGGGGCCAGCTCCCTCCGGCCCACTTC
>.|TRBV7-3|TRBJ2-3|14|TRBD1
CASSETGPTDTQYF
TGTGCCAGCAGTGAGACAGGGCCCACAGATACGCAGTATTTT
>.|TRBV28|TRBJ2-2|16|.
CASTPNGVVNTGELFF
TGTGCCAGCACTCCCAATGGAGTAGTGAACACCGGGGAGCTGTTTTTT
>.|TRBV9|TRBJ1-4|15|TRBD1
CASSVLGTGSEKLFF
TGTGCCAGCAGCGTCCTCGGGACAGGTAGCGAAAAACTGTTTTTT
>.|TRBV3-1/TRBV3-2|TRBJ2-4|13|.
CASSQDMKNIQYF
TGTGCCAGCAGCCAAGACATGAAAAACATTCAGTACTTC
>.|TRBV28|TRBJ2-1|12|.
CASSLQGLGQFF
TGTGCCAGCAGTTTACAGGGGCTGGGGCAGTTCTTC
>.|TRBV19|TRBJ2-3|13|.
CASSDKGGQWKYF
TGTGCCAGTAGTGATAAGGGGGGACAGTGGAAGTATTTT
>once|TRBV7-2|TRBJ2-2|14|.
CASSHNTRSGELFF
TGTGCCAGCAGCCATAATACTAGGTCCGGGGAGCTGTTTTTT
>.|TRBV3-1/TRBV3-2|TRBJ1-1|14|.
CASSQDPGNTEAFF
TGTGCCAGCAGCCAAGATCCGGGGAACACTGAAGCTTTCTTT
>once|TRBV20-1|TRBJ2-5|11|.
CSATGQETQYF
TGCAGTGCCACCGGCCAAGAGACCCAGTACTTC
>once|TRBV27|TRBJ1-6|15|TRBD1
CASSLPGQYESPLHF
TGTGCCAGCAGTTTACCGGGACAGTATGAGTCACCCCTCCACTTT
>.|TRBV9|TRBJ1-4|16|TRBD1
CASSSGQGATNEKLFF
TGTGCCAGCAGCTCAGGACAGGGGGCAACTAATGAAAAACTGTTTTTT
>.|TRBV5-1|TRBJ2-7|13|TRBD1
CASSMTGDYEQYF
TGCGCCAGCAGCATGACAGGGGACTACGAGCAGTACTTC
>.|TRBV18|TRBJ2-7|20|.
CASSPRDRSVAGLRSYEQYF
TGTGCCAGCTCACCACGGGACAGAAGTGTAGCGGGGCTACGATCCTACGAGCAGTACTTC
>.|TRBV5-6|TRBJ2-7|13|TRBD2
CASSLSSGDRQYF
TGTGCCAGCAGCTTGTCTAGCGGGGACAGGCAGTACTTC
>.|TRBV19|TRBJ1-4|20|TRBD1
CASSPRGPSLNLATNEKLFF
TGTGCCAGTAGTCCAAGGGGGCCCAGCCTGAACCTTGCAACTAATGAAAAACTGTTTTTT
>.|TRBV19|TRBJ1-1|13|.
CASSQGLLTEAFF
TGTGCCAGTAGTCAGGGTTTGCTCACTGAAGCTTTCTTT
>.|TRBV10-2|TRBJ2-7|14|.
CASSEANSQYEQYF
TGCGCCAGCAGCGAGGCAAACTCTCAATACGAGCAGTACTTC
>once|TRBV1|TRBJ1-2|14|.
CTSRKGPWCYGYTF
TGCACCAGCCGGAAGGGGCCCTGGTGCTATGGCTACACCTTC
>.|TRBV5-4|TRBJ2-1|12|.
CASSLDSNEQFF
TGTGCCAGCAGCTTGGACAGCAATGAGCAGTTCTTC